This T cell receptor (beta chain) was documented in a study of shared T cell receptors in the human thymus. This clone has just a few counts. Here immunoSEQ multiplex PCR was the method, and the copy in TCRdb shows in-frame clones only, minus some. The table has more than 550,000 clones, 75% to 90% seen once; the top ten hold 0.0095% to 0.013%. Losses at the gene ends were 4 bases for V and 0 bases for J; bases not matched to a gene: 11. This CDR3 is 17 amino acids long. CDR1 and CDR2 from the germline V gene are KGHSH and LQKENI. These sequences were also reported in another study, on human thymus T cells. From that paper: Thymic material originated from resections removed in the course of corrective heart surgery.

The chain employs TRBV18 and TRBJ2-7; TRBD2 matches at 8 bases. The sample taken for sequencing was thymocytes. The clonotype was recovered from a girl in the first two years of life with a congenital heart defect. The CDR3 sequence is CASSLAGGSQGSYEQYF. Here the CDR3 DNA reads TGTGCCAGCTCACTCGCGGGGGGCTCCCAGGGCTCCTACGAGCAGTACTTC.